A single sample gave rise to the 8 T cell receptor beta chains below, sequenced in a study of regulatory T cells in long-lasting Graves disease. Through Arm-PCR of CDR3 regions and iRepertoire HTBI primers, TCR beta libraries were built. A single record per CDR3 protein comes from TCRdb applying MiXCR to the multiplex PCR reads. This table holds under 300,000 distinct CDR3 sequences, over 20% found once. Sample time point: newly diagnosed GD, antithyroid drugs for less than 3 months. Isolated PBMC RNA provided the starting material for the TCR library. The sample here was peripheral blood mononuclear cells (PBMCs), taken at new diagnosis, from a patient treated with antithyroid drugs. These receptors were taken from a female donor with Graves disease.

The chain carries TRBV20-1 and TRBJ1-6; D might be TRBD1 (5 bases). Germline-derived CDR1 and CDR2 are DFQATT and SNEGSKA (reference sequence). The CDR3 is 16 residues long. Between the trimmed V and J ends, which lost 0 bases and 2 bases, there was a span of 11 bases. The CDR3 reads CSARDHRGPYNSPLHF. DNA for the CDR3: TGCAGTGCTAGAGATCATCGGGGCCCCTATAATTCACCCCTCCACTTT.

This clonotype was counted at least ten times. The chain couples TRBV4-2 to TRBJ2-3; D tentatively fits TRBD1 or TRBD2 (5 bases each). V lost 0 bases and J 2 bases, leaving 15 bases between the germline ends. The CDR3 is 17 residues long. CDR1 and CDR2 from the germline V gene are LGHNA and YNFKEQ. Here the CDR3 reads CASSQDPTRGYTDTQYF. As DNA, the CDR3 is TGTGCCAGCAGCCAAGACCCAACGAGGGGTTACACAGATACGCAGTATTTT.

This sequence joins TRBV28 and TRBJ2-4, with TRBD2 identical over 7 bases. With V trimmed by 6 bases and J by 4 bases, 3 bases remained unmatched. CDR1 and CDR2 (germline): MDHEN, SYDVKM. The CDR3 covers 13 residues. This CDR3 is CASRNGGKNIQYF. The CDR3 DNA reads as TGTGCCAGCAGAAACGGGGGGAAAAACATTCAGTACTTC.

This clonotype was seen once. The rearrangement uses TRBV3-1 and TRBJ1-2; TRBD1 aligns across 8 bases. Germline V gene lookup returns CDR1 LGHDT and CDR2 YNNKEL (reference sequence). CDR3 length: 16 residues. The V and J ends lost 0 bases and 0 bases, in that order; junction bases with no gene match: 3. In DNA, the CDR3 is TGTGCCAGCAGCCAAGATTCGGGACAGGCTAACTATGGCTACACCTTC. Its translation is CASSQDSGQANYGYTF.

The DNA for the CDR3 is TGTGCCACCAGTGATGGACTAGCGGGGGGCACAGATACGCAGTATTTT. It codes for CATSDGLAGGTDTQYF. V and J are TRBV24-1 and TRBJ2-3; 13 nucleotides line up with TRBD2. The germline V gene has CDR1 KGHDR and CDR2 SFDVKD. V was pared by 3 bases and J by 1 base, with 0 bases of the junction left unmatched. This CDR3 has 16 residues.

This rearrangement joins TRBV29-1 to TRBJ2-7; 8 bases are a match to TRBD1. The length of the CDR3 is 13 residues. Germline V gene data show CDR1 as SQVTM and CDR2 as ANQGSEA. The trim removed 7 bases at V and 2 bases at J, leaving 7 bases unmatched. Here the CDR3 DNA reads TGCAGCGCCATCCGGGACAGGACCTACGAGCAGTACTTC. Translated, it gives CSAIRDRTYEQYF.

This chain joins TRBV19 and TRBJ1-5; TRBD1 aligns across 10 bases. Losses at the gene ends were 4 bases for V and 7 bases for J; bases not matched to a gene: 7. The germline V gene has CDR1 LNHDA and CDR2 SQIVND (reference sequence). CDR3 length: 15 amino acids. CDR3 DNA sequence: TGTGCCAGTAGTACCGGGACAGGGGTTTGGCAGCCCCAGCATTTT. As protein: CASSTGTGVWQPQHF.

The V gene is TRBV30, the J gene TRBJ1-2; D uncertain. V was trimmed by 2 bases and J by 4 bases, leaving 11 bases between them. The germline V gene has CDR1 GTSNPN and CDR2 SVGIG (reference sequence). The CDR3 covers 13 residues. As DNA, the CDR3 is TGTGCCTGGAGTATCGCAGAGTCCTATGGCTACACCTTC. This encodes CAWSIAESYGYTF.